This T cell receptor (beta chain) emerged from a study of T cell repertoires in cytomegalovirus infection. Across the whole study: A matching HLA type, together with CMV infection, was signaled by public TCR beta signatures.

With regard to this clonotype: As yet, its antigen is unknown.

A single record per CDR3 protein comes from TCRdb applying MiXCR to the reads. The sample holds around 190,000 distinct CDR3 sequences; approximately 14% are singletons and the top ten take about a quarter. Whole-study findings and limits: Adding up the frequency of public TCR beta families identified people who carried CMV plus the relevant HLA. In two of eight donors, the top clonotype was HLA-C-restricted CMV-specific.

Trimming took off 5 bases at V and 4 bases at J, with 11 bases between the two ends. There are 12 residues in the CDR3. Germline-derived CDR1 and CDR2 are DFQATT and SNEGSKA (reference sequence). Sample: PBMCs. This receptor was identified in a human donor in good health (CMV status not recorded). Some clones in this sample may be carry-over from other donors' samples. V gene TRBV20-1 combines with J gene TRBJ2-5, with a weak D call TRBD2 (5 bases). CDR3 bases: TGCAGTGCTGTGACTAATGTAGAGACCCAGTACTTC. The encoded protein is CSAVTNVETQYF.